These 20 T cell receptor beta chains came from one sample sequenced in a study of blood T cell repertoires in COVID-19. Clones were sequenced by immunoSEQ multiplex PCR, and TCRdb holds only the in-frame ones, with some missing. This sample has over 150,000 clones, with about 88% found just once. The sequenced sample was peripheral blood. Every receptor here comes from a woman in her sixties with COVID-19, enrolled during active disease.

The J gene is TRBJ1-5, the V gene TRBV18; D is undetermined. This CDR3 comprises 15 residues. The V gene lost 2 bases and the J gene lost 0 bases, with 8 bases spanning the gap. The germline gives CDR1 KGHSH, CDR2 LQKENI. The CDR3 nucleotides read TGTGCCAGCTCACCAGAGATAGATAGCAATCAGCCCCAGCATTTT. Amino acids: CASSPEIDSNQPQHF. Supplemented by reference TRBV18 and TRBJ1-5, the full variable domain reads NAGVMQNPRHLVRRRGQEARLRCSPMKGHSHVYWYRQLPEEGLKFMVYLQKENIIDESGMPKERFSAEFPKEGPSILRIQQVVRGDSAAYFCASSPEIDSNQPQHFGDGTRLSIL.

J is TRBJ1-1 and V is TRBV19; 8 bases align to TRBD1. J gave up 8 bases and V 5 bases, and 10 bases lay outside the gene matches. The CDR3 has 14 residues. Per the germline V gene, CDR1 is LNHDA and CDR2 is SQIVND (reference sequence). CDR3: CASSLEAGGDEAFF. Written as DNA, the CDR3 is TGTGCCAGTAGTCTTGAGGCAGGGGGCGACGAAGCTTTCTTT.

The chain employs TRBV7-9 and TRBJ1-1; D is undetermined. The CDR3 is made up of 17 amino acids. V was trimmed by 7 bases and J by 3 bases, leaving 24 bases between them. The germline CDR1 and CDR2 sequences are SEHNR and FQNEAQ (reference sequence). CDR3 sequence: CASTFVRGVQTDTEAFF. The CDR3 coding sequence is TGTGCCAGCACCTTTGTCCGGGGAGTACAGACGGACACTGAAGCTTTCTTT.

This chain joins TRBV9 and TRBJ1-2; D is unresolved. The length of the CDR3 is 15 residues. Trimming stripped 3 bases from V and 0 bases from J, with 12 bases between. Germline V gene data show CDR1 as SGDLS and CDR2 as YYNGEE. CDR3: CASSGGRATNYGYTF. The CDR3 bases are TGTGCCAGCAGCGGTGGTCGAGCAACTAACTATGGCTACACCTTC.

This clone was detected a few times. CDR3 loop: CASSLGTGYYQPQHF. The CDR3 DNA reads as TGCGCCAGCAGCTTGGGGACAGGCTACTACCAGCCCCAGCATTTT. The chain is built from TRBV5-1 and TRBJ1-5; 7 nucleotides line up with TRBD1. Germline CDR1 SGHRS, CDR2 YFSETQ. The CDR3 covers 15 residues. The ends lost 0 bases at V and 7 bases at J; junction bases unmatched: 7.

The rearrangement joins TRBV6-5 to TRBJ2-7, with 7 positions matching TRBD1. Germline-derived CDR1 and CDR2 are MNHEY and SVGAGI. V dropped 6 bases and J dropped 1; count of bases not matched to a gene: 6. The CDR3 extends over 14 amino acids. This CDR3 is CASRRGRGSYEQYV. The CDR3 coding sequence is TGTGCCAGCAGGAGGGGGCGCGGGTCCTACGAGCAGTACGTC.

For the CDR3, the DNA is TGTGCCAGCTCCCTCGGCGGACAGATGAACACTGAAGCTTTCTTT. Its protein is CASSLGGQMNTEAFF. The chain recombines TRBV2 with TRBJ1-1; TRBD1 is a possible D gene (6 bases). Germline V CDR1 and CDR2: SNHLY, FYNNEI. Trimming removed 8 bases at V and 0 bases at J, with 16 bases between. The CDR3 is 15 amino acids.

This clone was detected only a few times. Other DNA sequences in this sample translate to the same CDR3. This rearrangement joins TRBV20-1 to TRBJ1-1; no definite D call. Germline CDR1 is DFQATT and CDR2 is SNEGSKA (reference sequence). V lost 5 bases to trimming and J lost 3 bases, with 7 bases between them. The CDR3 runs 11 residues. CDR3 in amino acids: CSAGRDTEAFF. The CDR3 DNA is TGCAGTGCTGGGCGGGACACTGAAGCTTTCTTT.

The gene calls are TRBV19 and TRBJ1-1; no clear D gene. In germline, CDR1 is LNHDA, CDR2 SQIVND (reference sequence). There are 10 residues in the CDR3. V was clipped by 2 bases and J by 14 bases, with 9 bases between them. CDR3 bases: TGTGCCAGTAGTATACCCCCGAGATTCTTT. Its protein is CASSIPPRFF.

V usage is TRBV5-6 and J usage is TRBJ1-2, with 10 positions matching TRBD1. The germline V gene has CDR1 SGHDT and CDR2 YYEEEE. The CDR3 has 15 residues. With 4 bases clipped from V and 3 bases from J, the junction kept 6 bases outside the gene matches. The CDR3 DNA follows: TGTGCCAGCAGCGCACCGGGACAGGGGTACTATGGCTACACCTTC. It codes for CASSAPGQGYYGYTF.

This sequence joins TRBV10-3 and TRBJ2-7; D remains unclear. Per germline, CDR1 ENHRY and CDR2 SYGVKD. The CDR3 covers 12 residues. Trimming took off 0 bases at V and 8 bases at J, with 8 bases between the two ends. The chain's CDR3 is CAISESKLQQYF. The CDR3 coding sequence is TGTGCCATCAGTGAGTCGAAGCTACAGCAGTACTTC.

The V gene is TRBV11-2, the J gene TRBJ1-2; D is unclear. V lost 3 bases, J lost 0 bases, and 11 bases lay in between. The CDR3 spans 15 residues. Per the germline V gene, CDR1 is SGHAT and CDR2 is FQNNGV. The CDR3 reads CASSFGRPANYGYTF. In nucleotides, the CDR3 is TGTGCCAGCAGCTTTGGGAGACCAGCTAACTATGGCTACACCTTC.

The V and J genes are TRBV3-1 (or the pseudogene TRBV3-2) and TRBJ1-1; TRBD1 aligns across 11 bases. V lost 4 bases to trimming and J lost 5 bases; unmatched junction nucleotides: 6. Germline lookup yields CDR1 LGHDT and CDR2 YNNKEL (reference sequence). CDR3 length: 15 residues. CDR3 DNA sequence: TGTGCCAGCAGCCCTCCGGACAGGGGGCGGACTGAAGCTTTCTTT. As protein: CASSPPDRGRTEAFF.

The chain combines TRBV5-1 with TRBJ2-1; a weak D match, TRBD2 (5 bases). The CDR3 sequence is 14 residues long. Deletions cut 4 bases from V and 8 bases from J, with 16 bases between. Germline CDR1 SGHRS, CDR2 YFSETQ. The CDR3 loop reads CASSPVRASDEQFF. The CDR3 region has the DNA TGCGCCAGCAGCCCCGTGAGGGCTTCGGATGAGCAGTTCTTC.

CDR3 DNA: TGTGCCAGTGGGGGCCCCACAGATACGCAGTATTTT. Residues: CASGGPTDTQYF. The chain is built from TRBV19 and TRBJ2-3; D possibly corresponds to TRBD1 (6 bases). The CDR3 length is 12 residues. Trimming shortened V by 8 bases and J by 2 bases, and 8 bases separated the two germline ends. CDR1 and CDR2 from the germline V gene are LNHDA and SQIVND (reference sequence).

Written as DNA, the CDR3 is TGTGCCAGCAGCCCACTATGGCGGATCCAAGAGACCCAGTACTTC. Translation: CASSPLWRIQETQYF. The chain links TRBV3-1 (or the pseudogene TRBV3-2) to TRBJ2-5; D not certain. V was clipped by 4 bases and J by 1 base, with 13 bases between them. This CDR3 is built from 15 residues. CDR1 is LGHDT, CDR2 YNNKEL, per germline (reference sequence).

The chain recombines TRBV12-3 or TRBV12-4 with TRBJ2-1; 11 bases align to TRBD2. The CDR3 has 13 amino acids. V shed 1 base and J 12 bases; nucleotides not matched to a gene: 2. CDR3 DNA sequence: TGTGCCAGCAGTTTAGGGGGACTAGCGGCGCAGTTCTTC. Translating it yields CASSLGGLAAQFF.

The rearrangement links TRBV30 to TRBJ1-6; 7 bases match TRBD1. This CDR3 contains 17 residues. Germline CDR1 is GTSNPN and CDR2 is SVGIG (reference sequence). With 3 bases clipped from V and 7 bases from J, the junction kept 15 bases outside the gene matches. In DNA, the CDR3 is TGTGCCTGGAGAAGCCACCTACAGGGGACCGCAAATTCACCCCTCCACTTT. It is translated as CAWRSHLQGTANSPLHF.

In its sample, this clone was seen once. The chain links TRBV6-1 to TRBJ1-5; D is undetermined. The germline V and J ends were trimmed by 2 bases and 7 bases, with 15 bases remaining between them. The germline V gene encodes CDR1 MNHNS and CDR2 SASEGT. The CDR3 covers 15 residues. CDR3 residues: CASSETESGRQPQHF. The CDR3, as DNA: TGTGCCAGCAGTGAAACGGAGAGCGGGAGACAGCCCCAGCATTTT.

This clone was found a few times. This chain connects TRBV6-4 to TRBJ1-2; D remains unclear. Germline V gene data show CDR1 as MRHNA and CDR2 as SNTAGT. Trimming stripped 0 bases from V and 9 bases from J, with 8 bases between. The CDR3 contains 12 residues. The CDR3 here is CASSDSAMSYTF. CDR3 in DNA: TGTGCCAGCAGTGACTCGGCCATGAGCTACACCTTC.